A single sample is the source of the 25 T cell receptor beta chains below, sequenced in a study of blood T cell repertoires in COVID-19. The assay was immunoSEQ multiplex PCR, and TCRdb's table has in-frame clones only and misses some. This sample yields roughly 200,000 clones, of which 80% to 90% are seen a single time; roughly 9.7% belongs to the top ten. Sequenced: peripheral blood. These receptors were collected from a human donor with active or convalescent COVID-19. The donor label of this sample is uncertain.

The rearrangement uses TRBV4-2 and TRBJ1-5; 10 bases are shared with TRBD1. The length of the CDR3 is 15 residues. Losses at the gene ends were 4 bases for V and 7 bases for J; bases not matched to a gene: 7. Germline CDR1 reads LGHNA; CDR2 reads YNFKEQ. In nucleotides, the CDR3 is TGTGCCAGCAGCCCCCAAGGACAGGGGGGACAGCCCCAGCATTTT. It encodes CASSPQGQGGQPQHF.

The J gene is TRBJ2-3, the V gene TRBV4-3; 12 bases are shared with TRBD2. The CDR3 loop spans 16 amino acids. V lost 4 bases to trimming and J lost 4 bases; unmatched junction nucleotides: 6. Looked up from germline, CDR1 is LGHNA and CDR2 is YSLEER. The DNA of the CDR3 is TGCGCCAGCAGCCGTCGACTAGCGGGGGCCTCAGATACGCAGTATTTT. This gives the protein CASSRRLAGASDTQYF.

The chain carries TRBV4-2 and TRBJ2-1; perhaps TRBD2 as D (6 bases). This CDR3 contains 16 residues. Germline V gives CDR1 LGHNA, CDR2 YNFKEQ. Trimming pared 4 bases from V and 6 bases from J, leaving 19 bases between. The CDR3 region is CASSLYASAGLNEQFF. The CDR3 DNA is TGTGCCAGCAGCCTATATGCCTCAGCGGGCCTCAATGAGCAGTTCTTC.

This clone was counted a few times. V usage is TRBV6-6 and J usage is TRBJ1-4; D is unclear. Deletions cut 7 bases from V and 7 bases from J, with 13 bases between. Germline lookup yields CDR1 MNHNY and CDR2 SVGAGI (reference sequence). The CDR3 loop spans 13 amino acids. As DNA, the CDR3 is TGTGCCAGCATAAAAACGGCGGGTGAAAAACTGTTTTTT. This codes for CASIKTAGEKLFF.

This clone occurred once. The J gene is TRBJ2-5, the V gene TRBV5-4; TRBD1 aligns across 8 bases. Germline CDR1 is SGHNT and CDR2 is YYREEE (reference sequence). V lost 4 bases, J lost 2 bases, and 7 bases stayed unmatched. The CDR3 runs to 15 residues. CDR3 in amino acids: CASSPFDRGQETQYF. For the CDR3, the DNA is TGTGCCAGCAGCCCCTTCGACAGGGGTCAAGAGACCCAGTACTTC. The complete variable domain, with remaining parts taken from reference TRBV5-4 and TRBJ2-5, reads ETGVTQSPTHLIKTRGQQVTLRCSSQSGHNTVSWYQQALGQGPQFIFQYYREEENGRGNFPPRFSGLQFPNYSSELNVNALELDDSALYLCASSPFDRGQETQYFGPGTRLLVL.

The chain uses TRBV24-1 and TRBJ1-4, with 7 bases lining up with TRBD1. This CDR3 has 15 amino acids. Unmatched junction bases numbered 8, after V lost 4 bases and J lost 7 bases. Germline CDR1 is KGHDR and CDR2 is SFDVKD. The CDR3 region has the DNA TGTGCCACCAGTGACGGGAGACAGGGCGTTGAAAAACTGTTTTTT. The encoded protein is CATSDGRQGVEKLFF.

The chain is built from TRBV30 and TRBJ1-1, with D possibly TRBD1 on 5 matching bases. CDR1 and CDR2 (germline): GTSNPN, SVGIG (reference sequence). Trimming stripped 0 bases from V and 1 base from J, with 18 bases between. The CDR3 totals 17 residues. This chain's CDR3 is CAWSVIAAGLGNTEAFF. The CDR3 DNA sequence: TGTGCCTGGAGTGTAATCGCGGCAGGGCTTGGGAACACTGAAGCTTTCTTT.

J is TRBJ1-2 and V is TRBV6-5; tentative D call: TRBD1 (5 bases). Between the trimmed V and J ends, which lost 6 bases and 3 bases, there was a span of 14 bases. This CDR3 spans 14 amino acids. Germline values: CDR1 MNHEY, CDR2 SVGAGI. The DNA of the CDR3 is TGTGCCAGCAGGGCGGTGGGGGGTTACTATGGCTACACCTTC. Its protein product is CASRAVGGYYGYTF.

The chain recombines TRBV7-9 with TRBJ1-4; D unresolved. CDR1 is SEHNR, CDR2 FQNEAQ, per germline (reference sequence). CDR3 length equals 15 residues. V was shortened by 5 bases and J by 5 bases, with 15 bases between the two germline ends. CDR3 in DNA: TGTGCCAGCAGCCAGGCGGGTCTGGGGAATGAAAAACTGTTTTTT. As protein: CASSQAGLGNEKLFF.

The genes are TRBV6-1 and TRBJ1-6; 8 positions agree with TRBD1. Germline values: CDR1 MNHNS, CDR2 SASEGT. V trimming: 8 bases; J trimming: 4 bases; junction bases outside the gene matches: 1. This CDR3 contains 13 residues. Here the CDR3 reads CASGTGYNSPLHF. The CDR3 DNA is TGTGCCAGCGGGACAGGTTATAATTCACCCCTCCACTTT.

The chain uses TRBV3-1 (or the pseudogene TRBV3-2) and TRBJ2-1, with TRBD2 matching over 10 bases. CDR3 size: 16 residues. CDR1 and CDR2 from the germline V gene are LGHDT and YNNKEL (reference sequence). J was trimmed by 2 bases and V by 1 base; bases with no gene match: 2. CDR3 sequence (DNA): TGTGCCAGCAGCCAAGCTAGCGGGGGAACCTACAATGAGCAGTTCTTC. Its translation: CASSQASGGTYNEQFF.

The chain recombines TRBV20-1 with TRBJ2-3, with 12 positions matching TRBD2. Germline lookup yields CDR1 DFQATT and CDR2 SNEGSKA (reference sequence). This CDR3 spans 15 amino acids. V was pared by 3 bases and J by 4 bases, with 5 bases of the junction left unmatched. The CDR3 DNA sequence: TGCAGTGCTAGTGAGAGACTAGCGGGAGCAGATACGCAGTATTTT. It yields the protein CSASERLAGADTQYF.

The chain couples TRBV6-5 to TRBJ1-5; TRBD1 matches 9 bases. V lost 7 bases and J lost 7; bases outside the gene matches: 5. The CDR3 consists of 13 residues. The germline V gene has CDR1 MNHEY and CDR2 SVGAGI. For the CDR3, the DNA is TGTGCCAGCAAGCGGACAGGGGAACAGCCCCAGCATTTT. This sequence encodes CASKRTGEQPQHF.

This chain links TRBV5-4 with TRBJ2-1, with TRBD2 as a possible D gene (7 bases). CDR1 SGHNT and CDR2 YYREEE come from the germline V gene (reference sequence). CDR3 length: 14 amino acids. Trimming took 4 bases from V and 6 from J, leaving 14 bases between them. This chain's CDR3 is CASSGGAPGNEQFF. The CDR3 DNA reads TGTGCCAGCAGCGGGGGGGCGCCGGGCAATGAGCAGTTCTTC.

V and J are TRBV4-1 and TRBJ2-1; 11 bases fit TRBD2. CDR1 is MGHRA, CDR2 YSYEKL, per germline. The CDR3 contains 16 residues. Trimming removed 4 bases from V and 7 bases from J; junction bases left unmatched: 9. This CDR3 is CASSRLLAGDDNEQFF. Here the CDR3 DNA reads TGCGCCAGCAGCCGCCTACTAGCGGGGGATGATAATGAGCAGTTCTTC.

This chain connects TRBV6-2 or TRBV6-3 to TRBJ2-3; 9 bases align to TRBD2. Unmatched junction bases numbered 7, after V lost 4 bases and J lost 5 bases. The CDR3 consists of 15 residues. Germline CDR1 reads MNHEY; CDR2 reads SVGEGT. CDR3 bases: TGTGCCAGCAGTTCTGGGACTAGCCCCATAGATACGCAGTATTTT. Its protein product is CASSSGTSPIDTQYF.

V is TRBV11-2 and J is TRBJ2-7; TRBD1 aligns across 12 bases. This CDR3 region has 14 residues. V gave up 4 bases and J gave up 9 bases; unmatched junction bases: 7. In germline, CDR1 is SGHAT, CDR2 FQNNGV. The CDR3 here is CASSSGTGGQWQYF. Written as DNA, the CDR3 is TGTGCCAGCAGCTCCGGGACAGGGGGCCAATGGCAGTACTTC.

This rearrangement joins TRBV29-1 to TRBJ2-5, with TRBD2 as a possible D gene (5 bases). The germline V and J ends were trimmed by 6 bases and 2 bases, with 16 bases remaining between them. The germline gives CDR1 SQVTM, CDR2 ANQGSEA. This CDR3 spans 14 amino acids. Here the CDR3 reads CSVDGPSGQETQYF. In nucleotides, the CDR3 is TGCAGCGTCGACGGCCCTTCGGGACAAGAGACCCAGTACTTC.

The genes are TRBV30 and TRBJ2-7, with 7 bases lining up with TRBD2. Germline CDR1 reads GTSNPN; CDR2 reads SVGIG (reference sequence). The CDR3 spans 13 residues. V dropped 6 bases and J dropped 0; count of bases not matched to a gene: 5. CDR3 loop: CACYRDYSYEQYF. The DNA for the CDR3 is TGTGCCTGTTACCGGGACTACTCCTACGAGCAGTACTTC. Full variable domain (remainder filled in from reference TRBV30 and TRBJ2-7): SQTIHQWPATLVQPVGSPLSLECTVEGTSNPNLYWYRQAAGRGLQLLFYSVGIGQISSEVPQNLSASRPQDRQFILSSKKLLLSDSGFYLCACYRDYSYEQYFGPGTRLTVT.

The V gene is TRBV7-3, the J gene TRBJ2-1; 9 nucleotides agree with TRBD1. Germline trimming cut 4 bases from V and 0 bases from J; bases unmatched to any gene: 7. This CDR3 has 17 amino acids. CDR1 is SGHTA, CDR2 FQGTGA, per germline. CDR3 nucleotide sequence: TGTGCCAGCAGCTCCGGGACAGGGAGTATCTCCTACAATGAGCAGTTCTTC. This translates into CASSSGTGSISYNEQFF.

The DNA of the CDR3 is TGTGCCAGCACCTCAGGGCCTTTGGCTTTCTTT. Protein sequence: CASTSGPLAFF. This chain links TRBV25-1 with TRBJ1-1; D is perhaps TRBD1 (5 bases). V shed 7 bases and J shed 11 bases, with 14 bases lying between them. Germline loops: CDR1 MGHDK, CDR2 SYGVNS. The CDR3 is made up of 11 amino acids. The variable domain in full, completed from reference TRBV25-1 and TRBJ1-1, reads EADIYQTPRYLVIGTGKKITLECSQTMGHDKMYWYQQDPGMELHLIHYSYGVNSTEKGDLSSESTVSRIRTEHFPLTLESARPSHTSQYLCASTSGPLAFFGQGTRLTVV.

Written as DNA, the CDR3 is TGTGCCACCAGTGACTCTCCGGGGGTAGTTGGCTACACCTTC. Protein: CATSDSPGVVGYTF. V usage is TRBV24-1 and J usage is TRBJ1-2; TRBD1 is a possible D gene (5 bases). V was pared by 4 bases and J by 7 bases, with 15 bases between. The CDR3 contains 14 residues. Germline loops: CDR1 KGHDR, CDR2 SFDVKD.

The gene calls are TRBV6-5 and TRBJ1-2; no firm D call. The CDR3 sequence is 12 residues long. V was clipped by 7 bases and J by 8 bases, with 14 bases between them. Germline assignment: CDR1 MNHEY and CDR2 SVGAGI. CDR3 sequence (DNA): TGTGCCAGCATGGGCGCCATCGTGGGCTACACCTTC. Translating it yields CASMGAIVGYTF.

In the case of this clone: One end of the junction fails to match germline, which may point to a read error. Additional DNA sequences in this sample encode the identical CDR3. J is TRBJ1-2 and V is TRBV9, with 7 bases matching TRBD1. The germline V gene has CDR1 SGDLS and CDR2 YYNGEE. This CDR3 contains 15 residues. For the CDR3, the DNA is TGTGCCAGCAGCGTAACTCCGGGACAGAACTATGGTTACACCTTC. Residues: CASSVTPGQNYGYTF.

This clone occurred a few times. The gene calls are TRBV20-1 and TRBJ2-5; D not certain. V lost 6 bases and J 5 bases, leaving 10 bases between the germline ends. This CDR3 has 11 residues. Germline V gene data show CDR1 as DFQATT and CDR2 as SNEGSKA (reference sequence). The CDR3 DNA reads as TGCAGTGCCTTCTCTTTGGAGACCCAGTACTTC. This sequence encodes CSAFSLETQYF.